This TCR beta chain was sequenced during a study of blood T cells in healthy people across ages. This CDR3 region has 14 residues. CDR1 DFQATT and CDR2 SNEGSKA come from the germline V gene (reference sequence). The trim removed 5 bases at V and 6 bases at J, leaving 8 bases unmatched. General study findings and limits: Calculation of diversity from one million T cells yielded estimates considered to be underestimates. Higher diversity and more naive CD4+ cells were features of long-lived donors, compared to aged donors. Any changes in expanded clonotypes were possibly confounded, as donor CMV status remained unknown.

Alongside a J-beta primer mix, a sample-barcoded 5' primer served in a second PCR lasting roughly 7 to 11 cycles. Every cDNA molecule bore a tag from a template-switch adaptor containing 12 random nucleotides. One entry per CDR3 protein, called by TCRdb with MiXCR from the 5' RACE reads. This table holds 700,000 or so distinct CDR3 sequences, roughly 20% found once. Points on this clonotype: Its antigen is still unknown.

The receptor's source is a man aged 65 to 85 in good health. Input material: blood. V is TRBV20-1 and J is TRBJ1-5, with 9 bases that match TRBD1. Here the CDR3 DNA reads TGCAGTGCTTCACAGGGGGCGAAGGGTCAGCCCCAGCATTTT. This codes for CSASQGAKGQPQHF.